This T cell receptor (beta chain) came from a study of T cell repertoires in cytomegalovirus infection. At the level of the study: Public TCR beta signatures marked donors with CMV infection and the matching HLA.

Points from the study as a whole: What dominated the ex vivo response were HLA-C-restricted CMV-specific TCR beta clonotypes. Carriage of CMV together with the relevant HLA was identifiable through cumulative public TCR beta family frequency.

CDR1 and CDR2 from the germline V gene are MDHEN and SYDVKM. The CDR3 has 17 residues. Trimming took off 3 bases at V and 7 bases at J, with 22 bases between the two ends. MiXCR, applied by TCRdb to the reads, yields one record per CDR3 protein. Of under 150,000 distinct CDR3 sequences in the sample, roughly 9% were seen once. This clonotype was seen repeatedly, ten times or more. Its antigen is unidentified. The source of this sequence is a human donor in good health (CMV status not recorded). Some clones in this sample may be carry-over from other donors' samples. Sequences were obtained from PBMCs. The gene calls are TRBV28 and TRBJ1-5, with D perhaps TRBD1 (5 bases). The CDR3 sequence is CASSLDVGQGNGQPQHF. The CDR3 DNA follows: TGTGCCAGCAGTTTGGATGTCGGGCAGGGCAATGGCCAGCCCCAGCATTTT.